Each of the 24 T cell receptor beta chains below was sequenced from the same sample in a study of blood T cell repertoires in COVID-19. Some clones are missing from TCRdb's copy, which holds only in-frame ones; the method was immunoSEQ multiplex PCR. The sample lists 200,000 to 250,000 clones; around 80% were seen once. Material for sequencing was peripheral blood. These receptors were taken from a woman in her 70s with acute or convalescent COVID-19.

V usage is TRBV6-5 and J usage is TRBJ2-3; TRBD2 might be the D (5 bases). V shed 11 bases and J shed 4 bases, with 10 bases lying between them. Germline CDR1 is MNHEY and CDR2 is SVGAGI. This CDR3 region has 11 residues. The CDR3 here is CAYPGADTQYF. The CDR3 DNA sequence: TGTGCCTACCCCGGGGCAGATACGCAGTATTTT.

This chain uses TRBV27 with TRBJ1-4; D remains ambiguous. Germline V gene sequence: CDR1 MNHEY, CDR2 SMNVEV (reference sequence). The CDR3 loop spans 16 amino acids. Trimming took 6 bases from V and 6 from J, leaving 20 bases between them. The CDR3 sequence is CASSPRGLALDEKLFF. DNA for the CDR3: TGTGCCAGCAGCCCCCGGGGATTGGCACTTGATGAAAAACTGTTTTTT.

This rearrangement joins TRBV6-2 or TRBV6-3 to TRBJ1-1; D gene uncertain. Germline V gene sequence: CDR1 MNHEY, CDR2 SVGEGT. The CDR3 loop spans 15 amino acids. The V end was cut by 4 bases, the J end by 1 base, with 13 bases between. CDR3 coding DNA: TGTGCCAGCAGTTCCCCCCGGGTTGGGAACACTGAAGCTTTCTTT. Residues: CASSSPRVGNTEAFF.

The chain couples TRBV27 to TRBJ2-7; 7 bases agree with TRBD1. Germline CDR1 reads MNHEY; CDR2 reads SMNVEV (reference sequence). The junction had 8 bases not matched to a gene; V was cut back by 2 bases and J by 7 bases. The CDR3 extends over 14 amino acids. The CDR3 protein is CASSLGQGVGEQYF. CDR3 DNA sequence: TGTGCCAGCAGTTTAGGGCAGGGGGTAGGGGAGCAGTACTTC.

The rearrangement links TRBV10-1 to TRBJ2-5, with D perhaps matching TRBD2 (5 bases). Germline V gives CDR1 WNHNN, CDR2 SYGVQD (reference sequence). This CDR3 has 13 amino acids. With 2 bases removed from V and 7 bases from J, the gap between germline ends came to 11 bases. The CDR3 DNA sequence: TGCGCCAGCAGTGAGAGGACGGCGGGGACCCAGTACTTC. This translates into CASSERTAGTQYF.

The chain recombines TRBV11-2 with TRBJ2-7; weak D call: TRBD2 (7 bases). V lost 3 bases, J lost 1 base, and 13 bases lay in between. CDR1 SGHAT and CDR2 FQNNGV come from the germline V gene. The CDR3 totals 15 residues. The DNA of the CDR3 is TGTGCCAGCAGCTTTGAGCGGGGACAATCCTACGAGCAGTACTTC. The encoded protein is CASSFERGQSYEQYF.

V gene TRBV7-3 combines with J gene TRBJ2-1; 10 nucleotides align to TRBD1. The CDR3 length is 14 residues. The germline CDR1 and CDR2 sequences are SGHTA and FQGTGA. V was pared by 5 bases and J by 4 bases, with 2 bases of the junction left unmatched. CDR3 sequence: CASSRGQGYNEQFF. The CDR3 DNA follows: TGTGCCAGCAGCCGGGGACAGGGGTACAATGAGCAGTTCTTC. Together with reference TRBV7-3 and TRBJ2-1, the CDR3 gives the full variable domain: GAGVSQTPSNKVTEKGKYVELRCDPISGHTALYWYRQSLGQGPEFLIYFQGTGAADDSGLPNDRFFAVRPEGSVSTLKIQRTERGDSAVYLCASSRGQGYNEQFFGPGTRLTVL.

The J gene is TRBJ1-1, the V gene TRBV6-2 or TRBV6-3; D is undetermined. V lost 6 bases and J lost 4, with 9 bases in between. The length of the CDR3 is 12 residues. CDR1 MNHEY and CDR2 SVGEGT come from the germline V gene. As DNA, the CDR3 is TGTGCCAGCAGCCCCCCGTTCACTGAAGCTTTCTTT. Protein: CASSPPFTEAFF.

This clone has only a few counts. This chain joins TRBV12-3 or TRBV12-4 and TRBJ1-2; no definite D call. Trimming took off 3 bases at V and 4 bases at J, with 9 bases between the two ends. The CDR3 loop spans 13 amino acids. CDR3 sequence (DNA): TGTGCCAGCAGTTTCGACAACCTCTATGGCTACACCTTC. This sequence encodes CASSFDNLYGYTF.

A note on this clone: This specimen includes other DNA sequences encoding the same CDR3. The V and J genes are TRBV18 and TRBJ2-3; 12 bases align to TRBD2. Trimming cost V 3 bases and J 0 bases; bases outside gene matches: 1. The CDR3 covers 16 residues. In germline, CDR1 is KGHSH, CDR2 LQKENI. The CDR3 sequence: CASSPLAGGSTDTQYF. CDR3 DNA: TGTGCCAGCTCACCTCTAGCGGGGGGGAGCACAGATACGCAGTATTTT. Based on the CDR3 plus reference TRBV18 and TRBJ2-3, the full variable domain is NAGVMQNPRHLVRRRGQEARLRCSPMKGHSHVYWYRQLPEEGLKFMVYLQKENIIDESGMPKERFSAEFPKEGPSILRIQQVVRGDSAAYFCASSPLAGGSTDTQYFGPGTRLTVL.

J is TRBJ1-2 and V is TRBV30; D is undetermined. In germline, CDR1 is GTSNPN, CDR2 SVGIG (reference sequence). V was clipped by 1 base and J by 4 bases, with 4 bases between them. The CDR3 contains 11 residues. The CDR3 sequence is CAWSDFYGYTF. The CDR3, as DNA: TGTGCCTGGAGTGACTTCTATGGCTACACCTTC.

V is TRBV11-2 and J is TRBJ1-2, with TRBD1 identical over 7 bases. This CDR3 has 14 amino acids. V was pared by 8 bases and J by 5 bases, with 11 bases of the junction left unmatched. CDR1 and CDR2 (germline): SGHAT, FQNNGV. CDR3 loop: CASGPRDSLYGYTF. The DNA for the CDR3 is TGTGCCAGCGGACCAAGGGACAGCCTTTATGGCTACACCTTC.

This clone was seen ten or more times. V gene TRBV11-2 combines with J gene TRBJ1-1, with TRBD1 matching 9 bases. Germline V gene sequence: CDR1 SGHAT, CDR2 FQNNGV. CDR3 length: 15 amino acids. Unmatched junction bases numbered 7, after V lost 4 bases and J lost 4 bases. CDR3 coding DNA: TGTGCCAGCAGCTGGCCGGGACAGGGTACCACTGAAGCTTTCTTT. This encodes CASSWPGQGTTEAFF.

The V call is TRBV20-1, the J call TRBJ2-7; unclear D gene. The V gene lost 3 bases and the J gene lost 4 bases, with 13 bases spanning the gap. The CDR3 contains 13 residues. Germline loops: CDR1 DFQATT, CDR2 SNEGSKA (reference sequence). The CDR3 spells CSASGGRLYEQYF. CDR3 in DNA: TGCAGTGCTAGTGGTGGTAGACTGTACGAGCAGTACTTC.

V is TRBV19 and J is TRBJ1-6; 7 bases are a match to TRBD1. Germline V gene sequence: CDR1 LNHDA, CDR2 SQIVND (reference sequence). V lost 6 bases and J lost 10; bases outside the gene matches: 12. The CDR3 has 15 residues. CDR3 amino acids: CASRLPGQNMSPLHF. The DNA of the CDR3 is TGTGCCAGTAGACTACCGGGACAGAACATGTCACCCCTCCACTTT.

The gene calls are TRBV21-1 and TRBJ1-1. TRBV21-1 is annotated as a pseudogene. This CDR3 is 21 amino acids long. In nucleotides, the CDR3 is TGTGCCAGCAGCAAAGTACTATATATAGGGGGGGAAGAAGGTATGAACACTGAAGCTTTCTTT. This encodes CASSKVLYIGGEEGMNTEAFF.

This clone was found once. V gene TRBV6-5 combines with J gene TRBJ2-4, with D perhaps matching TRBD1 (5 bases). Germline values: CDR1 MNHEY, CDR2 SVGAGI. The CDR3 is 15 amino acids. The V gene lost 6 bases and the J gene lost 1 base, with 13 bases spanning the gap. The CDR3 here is CASSPKTAAKNIQYF. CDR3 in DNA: TGTGCCAGCAGCCCCAAGACAGCCGCCAAAAACATTCAGTACTTC.

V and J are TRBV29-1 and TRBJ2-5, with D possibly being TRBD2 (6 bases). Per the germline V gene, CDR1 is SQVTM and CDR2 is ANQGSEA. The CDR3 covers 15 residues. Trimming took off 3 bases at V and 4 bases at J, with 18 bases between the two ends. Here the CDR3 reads CSVDGRGALVETQYF. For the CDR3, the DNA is TGCAGCGTTGATGGGCGCGGGGCCTTGGTAGAGACCCAGTACTTC.

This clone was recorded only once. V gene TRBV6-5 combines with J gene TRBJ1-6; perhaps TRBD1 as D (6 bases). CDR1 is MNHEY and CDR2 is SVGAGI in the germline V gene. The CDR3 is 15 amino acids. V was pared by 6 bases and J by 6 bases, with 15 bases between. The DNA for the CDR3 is TGTGCCAGCAGCCTAAGAGGGGGGGTTAATTCACCCCTCCACTTT. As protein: CASSLRGGVNSPLHF.

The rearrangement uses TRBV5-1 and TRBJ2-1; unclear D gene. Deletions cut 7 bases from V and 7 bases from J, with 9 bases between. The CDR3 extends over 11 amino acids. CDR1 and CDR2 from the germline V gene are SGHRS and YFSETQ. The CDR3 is CASRDSNEQFF. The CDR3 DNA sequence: TGCGCCAGCCGAGACTCAAATGAGCAGTTCTTC.

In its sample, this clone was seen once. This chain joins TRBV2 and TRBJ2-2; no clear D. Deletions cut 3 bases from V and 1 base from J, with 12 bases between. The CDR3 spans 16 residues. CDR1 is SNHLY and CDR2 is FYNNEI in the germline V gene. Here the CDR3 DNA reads TGTGCCAGCAGTGAGCGTTCCCGGAGGAACACCGGGGAGCTGTTTTTT. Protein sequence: CASSERSRRNTGELFF.

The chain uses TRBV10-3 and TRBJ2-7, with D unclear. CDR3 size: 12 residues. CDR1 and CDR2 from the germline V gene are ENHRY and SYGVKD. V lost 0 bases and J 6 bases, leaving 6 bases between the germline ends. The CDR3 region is CAISESTSEQYF. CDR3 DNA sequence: TGTGCCATCAGTGAGTCGACATCCGAGCAGTACTTC.

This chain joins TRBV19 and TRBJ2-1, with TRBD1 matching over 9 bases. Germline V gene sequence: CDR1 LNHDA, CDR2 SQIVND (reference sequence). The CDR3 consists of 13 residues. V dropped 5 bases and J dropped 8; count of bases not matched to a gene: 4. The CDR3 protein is CASSAGDRDEQFF. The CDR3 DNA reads TGTGCCAGTAGTGCCGGGGACAGGGATGAGCAGTTCTTC.

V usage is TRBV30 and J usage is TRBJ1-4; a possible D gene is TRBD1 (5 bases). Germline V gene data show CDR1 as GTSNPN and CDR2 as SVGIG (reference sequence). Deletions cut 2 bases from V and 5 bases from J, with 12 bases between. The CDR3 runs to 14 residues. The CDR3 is CAWSFSRANEKLFF. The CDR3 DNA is TGTGCCTGGAGTTTCAGCAGGGCAAATGAAAAACTGTTTTTT.